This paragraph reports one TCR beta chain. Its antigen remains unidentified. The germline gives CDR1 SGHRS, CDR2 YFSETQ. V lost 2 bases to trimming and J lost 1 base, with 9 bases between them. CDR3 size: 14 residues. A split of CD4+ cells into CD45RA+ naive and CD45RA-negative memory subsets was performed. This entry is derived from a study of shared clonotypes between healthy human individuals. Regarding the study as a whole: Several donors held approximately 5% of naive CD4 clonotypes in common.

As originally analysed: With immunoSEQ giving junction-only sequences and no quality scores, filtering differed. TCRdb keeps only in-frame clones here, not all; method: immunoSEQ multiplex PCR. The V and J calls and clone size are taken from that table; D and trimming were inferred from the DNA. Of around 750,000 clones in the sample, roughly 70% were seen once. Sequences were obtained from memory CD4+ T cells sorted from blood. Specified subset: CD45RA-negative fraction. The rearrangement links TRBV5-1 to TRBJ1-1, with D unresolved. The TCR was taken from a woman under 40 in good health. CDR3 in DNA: TGCGCCAGCAGCTTACCTCTGGGGAACACTGAAGCTTTCTTT. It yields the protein CASSLPLGNTEAFF.